Below are 7 T cell receptor beta chains sequenced from a single sample in a study of sequential checkpoint blockade in melanoma (dated by TCRdb to between 2018 and 2021). What the treatment or condition label conveys for this sample: randomized to nivolumab then ipilimumab (arm A) or the reverse (arm B). Preparation of the library involved the immunoSEQ multiplex PCR assay. In its TCRdb copy, this immuneACCESS table keeps in-frame sequences only and misses some clones. Where compared with another copy, unresolved V genes explain less than half of these, and the others have no known cause. Present in this sample are about 3,000 clones, approximately 20% of which were seen just once. The top ten constitute about 30% of the sample. Sample: tumor tissue (inferred from file names), taken from a patient given nivolumab and ipilimumab in sequence. The receptors were sampled from a human donor with melanoma.

This chain connects TRBV6-1 to TRBJ1-5; D is unresolved. The ends were cut back, 1 base at V and 4 bases at J, with 11 bases in the middle. The CDR3 is 15 amino acids. CDR1 is MNHNS, CDR2 SASEGT, per germline. CDR3 amino acids: CASSEGSAPNQPQHF. Written as DNA, the CDR3 is TGTGCCAGCAGTGAAGGCTCAGCTCCTAATCAGCCCCAGCATTTT.

This clone is medium-sized within its sample. The rearrangement uses TRBV9 and TRBJ2-3; tentatively, D is TRBD1 (7 bases). Looked up from germline, CDR1 is SGDLS and CDR2 is YYNGEE. CDR3 size: 14 residues. The V gene lost 6 bases and the J gene lost 4 bases, with 15 bases spanning the gap. In DNA form, the CDR3 reads TGTGCCAGCAACAGACAGGGAGGATCAGATACGCAGTATTTT. It is translated as CASNRQGGSDTQYF.

By share of the sample, this clone is medium-sized. The chain recombines TRBV6-8 with TRBJ1-3; maybe TRBD1 (5 bases). Germline V gene sequence: CDR1 MNHGY, CDR2 SAAAGT. The CDR3 length is 14 residues. The V and J ends lost 7 bases and 1 base respectively, with 11 bases between them. CDR3 loop: CASILEGSGNTIYF. The CDR3 nucleotides are TGTGCCAGCATCTTGGAGGGGTCTGGAAACACCATATATTTT.

By its share, this clone is medium-sized (0.01 to 0.1%). The chain joins TRBV9 to TRBJ1-1; 7 bases map to TRBD1. V shed 5 bases and J 5 bases; nucleotides not matched to a gene: 18. This CDR3 has 17 residues. Germline V gene lookup returns CDR1 SGDLS and CDR2 YYNGEE. CDR3 nucleotides: TGTGCCAGCAGTGAAGTAGGTGTGGTGACAGGGATTACTGAAGCTTTCTTT. Its translation is CASSEVGVVTGITEAFF.

This chain links TRBV15 with TRBJ2-3; D possibly corresponds to TRBD1 (6 bases). Germline assignment: CDR1 LNHNV and CDR2 YYDKDF (reference sequence). V was cut by 1 base and J by 2 bases, with 10 bases left in between. There are 15 residues in the CDR3. Written as DNA, the CDR3 is TGTGCCACCAGCAGAGCCGAGGGGGACACAGATACGCAGTATTTT. This encodes CATSRAEGDTDTQYF. Full variable domain (rest looked up from reference TRBV15 and TRBJ2-3): DAMVIQNPRYQVTQFGKPVTLSCSQTLNHNVMYWYQQKSSQAPKLLFHYYDKDFNNEADTPDNFQSRRPNTSFCFLDIRSPGLGDTAMYLCATSRAEGDTDTQYFGPGTRLTVL.

This clone has ten or more counts. The chain carries TRBV11-3 and TRBJ1-4; the D gene is possibly TRBD1 (6 bases). The germline V gene encodes CDR1 SGHNT and CDR2 YENEEA. V shed 3 bases and J shed 0 bases, with 11 bases lying between them. This CDR3 region has 16 residues. CDR3 bases: TGTGCCAGCAGCTTCCGGGACATAGCAACTAATGAAAAACTGTTTTTT. Translated: CASSFRDIATNEKLFF. Full variable domain (remainder filled in from reference TRBV11-3 and TRBJ1-4): EAGVVQSPRYKIIEKKQPVAFWCNPISGHNTLYWYLQNLGQGPELLIRYENEEAVDDSQLPKDRFSAERLKGVDSTLKIQPAELGDSAVYLCASSFRDIATNEKLFFGSGTQLSVL.

V is TRBV5-1 and J is TRBJ1-5; D is perhaps TRBD1 (5 bases). This CDR3 has 15 amino acids. With 4 bases removed from V and 6 bases from J, the gap between germline ends came to 17 bases. Germline V gene sequence: CDR1 SGHRS, CDR2 YFSETQ. In DNA form, the CDR3 reads TGCGCCAGCAGCCAACATCAGGGAGCCGGTCAGCCCCAGCATTTT. This gives the protein CASSQHQGAGQPQHF.